This is a list of T cell receptor beta chains from one sample in a study of OX40 agonist ivuxolimab in advanced cancers. Assay: immunoSEQ multiplex PCR; the TCRdb copy retains only in-frame clones and omits some. Seen here are about 15,000 clones, approximately 60% observed once, and the top ten hold around 7.7%. This sample comprised CD4+ or CD8+ T cells sorted from blood, obtained in a trial of the OX40 agonist ivuxolimab. Source of these receptors: an adult with an advanced solid tumor such as melanoma, head and neck, liver or kidney cancer. The CDR3 runs from the conserved cysteine through the conserved F or W. A D gene is named only where the DNA matches it firmly. Some rows mark clone size as missing; the rest say once, few, many or name a class of expanded clone.

size | D | J | V | DNA | CDR3
medium-sized | TRBD1 | TRBJ2-1 | TRBV6-4 | TGTGCCAGCAGTGACTCAGTGACAGGGAACTACAATGAGCAGTTCTTC | CASSDSVTGNYNEQFF
once | . | TRBJ2-1 | TRBV6-6 | TGTGCCAGCAGTCCCAAAAATGAGCAGTTCTTC | CASSPKNEQFF
. | . | TRBJ2-3 | TRBV7-9 | TGTGCCAGCAGCTTAGGACTGAACACGCAGTATTTT | CASSLGLNTQYF
. | TRBD1 | TRBJ2-7 | TRBV27 | TGTGCCAGCAGTCTTACAGGGGGAGTTTTCTACGAGCAGTACTTC | CASSLTGGVFYEQYF
. | . | TRBJ1-2 | TRBV7-9 | TGTGCCACCCTCGCAGCAGGGACTAACTATGGCTACACCTTC | CATLAAGTNYGYTF
few | TRBD2 | TRBJ2-2 | TRBV4-2 | TGTGCCAGCAGCCCATACGCCGGGACTAGCGGAATCACCGGGGAGCTGTTTTTT | CASSPYAGTSGITGELFF
. | TRBD1 | TRBJ1-2 | TRBV11-1 | TGTGCCAGCAGCGACAGGGAGGTCTATGGCTACACCTTC | CASSDREVYGYTF
. | . | TRBJ2-1 | TRBV5-6 | TGTGCCAGCAGCAGCTTAATCATCTACAATGAGCAGTTCTTC | CASSSLIIYNEQFF
. | . | TRBJ1-4 | TRBV11-2 | TGTGCCAGCAGCTTAGGGGTCGGGGCTAATGAAAAACTGTTTTTT | CASSLGVGANEKLFF
. | . | TRBJ1-6 | TRBV28 | TGTGCCTCTCGAGGGGCGAATTCACCCCTCCACTTT | CASRGANSPLHF
. | . | TRBJ1-2 | TRBV10-1 | TGCGCCAGCAGTGTTCGCCTTTCGGAGGGCTACACCTTC | CASSVRLSEGYTF
few | TRBD1 | TRBJ2-7 | TRBV9 | TGTGCCAGCAGCGTAACCGGGACAGGGGGCTACGAGCAGTACTTC | CASSVTGTGGYEQYF
. | . | TRBJ1-5 | TRBV9 | TGTGCCAGCAGCCAAGGGGTAGGAGGCAATCAGCCCCAGCATTTT | CASSQGVGGNQPQHF
. | . | TRBJ2-3 | TRBV7-6 | TGTGCCAGCAGCCTTAGCCTGGGGGCAGATACGCAGTATTTT | CASSLSLGADTQYF
few | . | TRBJ2-2 | TRBV19 | TGTGCCAGTAGTATTTACGGGCCAGACGCCGGGGAGCTGTTTTTT | CASSIYGPDAGELFF
few | . | TRBJ2-7 | TRBV5-1 | TGCGCCAGCACTGAATGGGGGAGCTCCTACGAGCAGTACTTC | CASTEWGSSYEQYF
few | . | TRBJ2-5 | TRBV7-8 | TGTGCCAGCAGCCCCTCTCTCGAGTCCGGGGAGACCCAGTACTTC | CASSPSLESGETQYF
medium-sized | TRBD2 | TRBJ2-1 | TRBV28 | TGTGCCAGCAGTCGACTAGCGGGGGGATTTAACAATGAGCAGTTCTTC | CASSRLAGGFNNEQFF
once | TRBD1 | TRBJ2-7 | TRBV7-2 | TGTGCCAGCAGCAGCGGGACAGGGTGGGAGCAGTACTTC | CASSSGTGWEQYF
. | TRBD2 | TRBJ2-3 | TRBV28 | TGTGCCAGCAGTTTTCCGGCCACAACATATGGACTAGCGGGGAGAGATAGCACAGATACGCAGTATTTT | CASSFPATTYGLAGRDSTDTQYF
. | TRBD1 | TRBJ2-2 | TRBV10-3 | TGTGCCATCAGTGACGTTACAGGGGAGAACACCGGGGAGCTGTTTTTT | CAISDVTGENTGELFF
. | . | TRBJ2-2 | TRBV19 | TGTGCCAGTAGTATTGGAGTTAGGGAGCTGTTTTTT | CASSIGVRELFF
. | . | TRBJ1-1 | TRBV20-1 | TGCAGTGCTAGGGACTACACTGAAGCTTTCTTT | CSARDYTEAFF
few | . | TRBJ2-7 | TRBV10-3 | TGTGCCATCAGTGATGGGAAGGGAAACTACTACGAGCAGTACTTC | CAISDGKGNYYEQYF
. | . | TRBJ1-5 | TRBV27 | TGTGCCAGCGGGGGGTCCACAAATCAGCCCCAGCATTTT | CASGGSTNQPQHF
few | TRBD2 | TRBJ2-7 | TRBV5-1 | TGCGCCAGCAGCTTGGGGGACTACTACGAGCAGTACTTC | CASSLGDYYEQYF
. | . | TRBJ1-2 | TRBV29-1 | TGCAGCGTCGAGACCCCGATGTACGGCTATGGCTACACCTTC | CSVETPMYGYGYTF
. | . | TRBJ1-2 | TRBV4-1 | TGCGCCAGCAGCCAAGGGATTGGAGTGGACTATGGCTACACCTTC | CASSQGIGVDYGYTF
. | TRBD1 | TRBJ1-1 | TRBV5-1 | TGCGCCAGCAGCTTGGGACAGGGCGCGAACACTGAAGCTTTCTTT | CASSLGQGANTEAFF
. | . | TRBJ2-2 | TRBV6-1 | TGTGCCAGCAGACCAGCAGGGGACACCGGGGAGCTGTTTTTT | CASRPAGDTGELFF
. | . | TRBJ2-5 | TRBV4-1 | TGCGCCAGCAGCCAAAGAGACAATCAAGAGACCCAGTACTTC | CASSQRDNQETQYF
. | TRBD2 | TRBJ2-2 | TRBV2 | TGTGCCAGCATGATTAGCGGGGGGCGAGACACCGGGGAGCTGTTTTTT | CASMISGGRDTGELFF
few | TRBD2 | TRBJ2-5 | TRBV19 | TGTGCCAGTAGTTGGGCTAGCGGGGCCCAAGAGACCCAGTACTTC | CASSWASGAQETQYF
few | . | TRBJ2-4 | TRBV7-9 | TGTGCCAGCAGCCCCGCAGGGGCCTTTGACATTCAGTACTTC | CASSPAGAFDIQYF
. | . | TRBJ2-2 | TRBV6-5 | TGTGCCAGCAGCCGCGGGCGGGACCCCACCGGGGAGCTGTTTTTT | CASSRGRDPTGELFF
. | . | TRBJ1-2 | TRBV5-5 | TGTGCCAGCAGCGAACGGGTCCTTCAAATGCTAACTAACTATGGCTACACCTTC | CASSERVLQMLTNYGYTF
. | . | TRBJ2-1 | TRBV10-3 | TGTGCCATCAGTGATGTAGGACCGTACAATGAGCAGTTCTTC | CAISDVGPYNEQFF